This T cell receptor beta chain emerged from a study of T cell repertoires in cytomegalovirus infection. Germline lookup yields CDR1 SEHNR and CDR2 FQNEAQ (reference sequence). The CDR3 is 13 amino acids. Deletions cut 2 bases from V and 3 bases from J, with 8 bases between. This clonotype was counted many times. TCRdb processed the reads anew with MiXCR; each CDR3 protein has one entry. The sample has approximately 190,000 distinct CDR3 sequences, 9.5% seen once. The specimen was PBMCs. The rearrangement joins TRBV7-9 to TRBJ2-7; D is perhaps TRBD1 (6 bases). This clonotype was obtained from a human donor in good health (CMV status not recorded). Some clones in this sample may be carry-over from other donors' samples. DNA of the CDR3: TGTGCCAGCAGCTTATGGGACAACTACGAGCAGTACTTC. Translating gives CASSLWDNYEQYF.